These T cell receptor beta chains were read from a single sample in a study of cytomegalovirus exposure and HLA in healthy donors. Data came from immunoSEQ multiplex PCR; TCRdb stores just in-frame clones and leaves some out. Of some 98,000 clones in the sample, more than 75% were seen once. Sequencing was carried out using PBMCs. Every receptor here comes from a human donor in good health. CDR3s include the opening cysteine and the closing phenylalanine or tryptophan. Fields, in order: D gene, J gene, V gene, clone size, CDR3 protein, CDR3 DNA. A D gene is named only where the DNA matches it firmly. Clone size, where shown, is once, few, many, or a class for clones that have expanded.

. TRBJ2-1 TRBV29-1 . CSGERGNEQFF TGCAGCGGGGAGAGGGGGAATGAGCAGTTCTTC
. TRBJ2-5 TRBV7-3 once CASGEGRETQYF TGTGCCAGCGGTGAAGGGAGAGAGACCCAGTACTTC
. TRBJ1-1 TRBV19 . CASSMGAGTNTEAFF TGTGCCAGTAGTATGGGGGCAGGGACGAACACTGAAGCTTTCTTT
. TRBJ1-5 TRBV7-9 . CASSLTVNQPQHF TGTGCCAGCAGCTTGACAGTAAATCAGCCCCAGCATTTT
. TRBJ1-1 TRBV5-1 . CASSPGGGDTEAFF TGCGCCAGCAGCCCAGGAGGTGGGGACACTGAAGCTTTCTTT
TRBD1 TRBJ2-7 TRBV6-5 few CASSNYGTGIIF TGTGCCAGCAGTAACTACGGGACAGGGATTATCTTC
TRBD1 TRBJ2-7 TRBV10-3 . CAIRKGGIGQDPGQYF TGTGCCATCAGGAAAGGGGGAATAGGACAGGACCCCGGGCAGTACTTC
TRBD2 TRBJ2-5 TRBV5-6 . CASTPRERQETQYF TGTGCCAGCACCCCGCGGGAGAGGCAAGAGACCCAGTACTTC
. TRBJ2-7 TRBV9 once CASSVVAAAYEQYF TGTGCCAGCAGCGTAGTGGCAGCGGCCTACGAGCAGTACTTC
. TRBJ2-1 TRBV21-1 . CASSTTRDEQFF TGTGCCAGCAGCACGACGAGGGATGAGCAGTTCTTC
TRBD2 TRBJ2-7 TRBV6-4 . CASSESASGVYEQYF TGTGCCAGCAGTGAATCGGCTAGCGGGGTCTACGAGCAGTACTTC
TRBD2 TRBJ2-1 TRBV7-9 few CASSSLAGGGALFF TGTGCCAGCAGCTCCCTAGCGGGAGGCGGCGCATTGTTCTTC
. TRBJ2-1 TRBV4-3 . CASSQDRGLGEQFF TGCGCCAGCAGCCAAGACCGGGGACTCGGTGAGCAGTTCTTC
TRBD1 TRBJ2-1 TRBV5-1 . CASSTGTDEQFF TGCGCCAGCAGCACAGGGACAGATGAGCAGTTCTTC
. TRBJ2-4 TRBV20-1 . CSAARVNIQYF TGCAGTGCCGCGAGGGTAAACATTCAGTACTTC
. TRBJ2-2 TRBV13 . CASSAMGFANTGELFF TGTGCCAGCAGCGCCATGGGCTTCGCGAACACCGGGGAGCTGTTTTTT
TRBD1 TRBJ2-7 TRBV18 . CASSIGTGLQVAYEQYF TGTGCCAGCTCAATCGGGACAGGGCTCCAGGTTGCCTACGAGCAGTACTTC
. TRBJ2-5 TRBV7-2 . CASSLVLETQYF TGTGCCAGCAGCCTAGTCCTAGAGACCCAGTACTTC
. TRBJ2-1 TRBV6-5 few CANPSGPAGYNEQFF TGTGCCAACCCTTCCGGTCCGGCGGGCTACAATGAGCAGTTCTTC
. TRBJ2-7 TRBV11-2 once CASSLGGARGEQYF TGTGCCAGCAGCTTAGGCGGGGCTAGGGGCGAGCAGTACTTC
. TRBJ1-2 TRBV6-5 few CASSYQGENYGYTF TGTGCCAGCAGTTACCAGGGTGAGAACTATGGCTACACCTTC
TRBD2 TRBJ2-3 TRBV9 . CASSLRREGSRGGPSTDTQYF TGTGCCAGCAGCCTGAGACGGGAAGGCTCGCGGGGGGGCCCGAGCACAGATACGCAGTATTTT
TRBD1 TRBJ1-1 TRBV2 . CASRRGSQGGTEAFF TGTGCCAGCAGGAGGGGGTCACAGGGGGGCACTGAAGCTTTCTTT
. TRBJ2-7 TRBV9 . CASSSRDSYEQYF TGTGCCAGCAGCTCCCGGGACTCCTACGAGCAGTACTTC
TRBD2 TRBJ2-7 TRBV7-2 . CASSLSSGRYEQYF TGTGCCAGCAGCTTGAGTAGCGGGAGATACGAGCAGTACTTC
TRBD2 TRBJ2-3 TRBV5-8 . CASSLGLAGVADTQYF TGTGCCAGCAGCTTGGGGCTAGCGGGAGTTGCAGATACGCAGTATTTT
. TRBJ2-2 TRBV19 . CASRDTLGAGELFF TGTGCCAGTAGGGACACTCTGGGCGCCGGGGAGCTGTTTTTT
TRBD1 TRBJ2-3 TRBV6-1 few CASSEWDRITDTQYF TGTGCCAGCAGTGAATGGGACAGGATCACAGATACGCAGTATTTT
. TRBJ2-7 TRBV6-1 once CASSEPTGNPYEQYF TGTGCCAGCAGTGAACCCACAGGGAACCCCTACGAGCAGTACTTC
. TRBJ1-5 TRBV5-4 . CASSLGVGSNQPQHF TGTGCCAGCAGCCTCGGGGTAGGGAGCAATCAGCCCCAGCATTTT
. TRBJ1-2 TRBV29-1 once CSVGEGRYGYTF TGCAGCGTGGGGGAGGGCCGGTATGGCTACACCTTC
. TRBJ1-2 TRBV6-4 . CASKADFGTNYGYTF TGTGCCAGCAAGGCCGACTTCGGAACTAACTATGGCTACACCTTC
TRBD1 TRBJ1-5 TRBV7-2 . CASSLTGQVDQPQHF TGTGCCAGCAGCTTAACCGGACAGGTTGATCAGCCCCAGCATTTT
. TRBJ1-1 TRBV12-5 . CASGQGSYTEAFF TGTGCTAGTGGACAGGGTTCGTACACTGAAGCTTTCTTT
. TRBJ2-5 TRBV4-2 . CASSQDILDGEETQYF TGTGCCAGCAGCCAGGATATACTAGATGGGGAAGAGACCCAGTACTTC
TRBD2 TRBJ2-1 TRBV15 . CATSNQRGVYNEQFF TGTGCCACCAGCAACCAGCGGGGGGTTTACAATGAGCAGTTCTTC
. TRBJ2-7 TRBV5-1 . CASSFRDGGYEQYF TGCGCCAGCAGCTTCCGGGACGGGGGCTACGAGCAGTACTTC
TRBD2 TRBJ2-7 TRBV6-1 . CASSERLAGMRNEQYF TGTGCCAGCAGTGAACGACTAGCGGGGATGAGGAACGAGCAGTACTTC
. TRBJ2-1 TRBV9 . CASSAPVGGEQFF TGTGCCAGCAGCGCCCCGGTGGGGGGTGAGCAGTTCTTC
. TRBJ2-7 TRBV7-9 . CASSLLGVPSF TGTGCCAGCAGCTTATTGGGAGTACCCTCATTC
TRBD2 TRBJ2-7 TRBV6-5 . CASSFSGAEQYF TGTGCCAGCAGTTTTAGCGGGGCCGAGCAGTACTTC
TRBD2 TRBJ2-2 TRBV11-3 . CASSREGLAGATGELFF TGTGCCAGCAGCCGGGAAGGACTAGCGGGGGCCACCGGGGAGCTGTTTTTT
TRBD1 TRBJ2-7 TRBV5-1 . CASSFNQDRGGSYEQYF TGCGCCAGCAGCTTCAACCAGGACAGGGGAGGCTCCTACGAGCAGTACTTC
. TRBJ2-2 TRBV28 . CASSSLLLTGELFF TGTGCCAGCAGTTCCCTCCTCCTCACCGGGGAGCTGTTTTTT
. TRBJ1-6 TRBV7-9 once CASSLATGNWTPLHF TGTGCCAGCAGCTTAGCGACAGGAAACTGGACACCCCTCCACTTT
. TRBJ2-7 TRBV27 . CASSSLGFEQYF TGTGCCAGCAGTTCACTAGGTTTCGAGCAGTACTTC
. TRBJ1-4 TRBV28 . CASSRGGVANEKLFF TGTGCCAGCAGCCGGGGGGGGGTAGCTAATGAAAAACTGTTTTTT
. TRBJ1-6 TRBV5-1 . CASSLGDKSSSYNSPLHF TGCGCCAGCAGCTTGGGAGACAAGTCGAGCTCCTATAATTCACCCCTCCACTTT
. TRBJ1-1 TRBV20-1 . CSAGEYQAFF TGCAGTGCTGGGGAGTATCAAGCTTTCTTT
TRBD2 TRBJ2-1 TRBV14 . CASSQEGRRGGNNEQFF TGTGCCAGCAGCCAAGAAGGCCGGCGGGGGGGAAACAATGAGCAGTTCTTC
. TRBJ2-1 TRBV10-3 . CAIGTAGPGNEQFF TGTGCCATCGGGACGGCGGGGCCGGGCAATGAGCAGTTCTTC
. TRBJ1-2 TRBV7-2 . CASSSQPDRRNYGYTF TGTGCCAGCAGCTCACAGCCCGACAGGCGTAACTATGGCTACACCTTC
TRBD1 TRBJ2-2 TRBV4-1 few CASTQGDRSTGELFF TGCGCCAGCACCCAAGGGGACAGAAGCACCGGGGAGCTGTTTTTT
TRBD2 TRBJ2-5 TRBV6-5 . CASGPGTSGGETQYF TGTGCCAGCGGTCCGGGGACTAGCGGGGGAGAGACCCAGTACTTC
. TRBJ1-4 TRBV4-3 . CASSQGGGRVPNEKLFF TGCGCCAGCAGCCAAGGGGGGGGAAGGGTCCCCAATGAAAAACTGTTTTTT
TRBD1 TRBJ2-3 TRBV5-1 . CASSTSPTGQGSHTQYF TGCGCCAGCAGCACCTCTCCTACGGGACAGGGCTCCCATACGCAGTATTTT
TRBD2 TRBJ2-7 TRBV7-7 . CASSVTSGENYEQYF TGTGCTAGCAGCGTGACTAGCGGGGAAAACTACGAGCAGTACTTC
TRBD1 TRBJ2-1 TRBV19 . CASSIRTGVNEQFF TGTGCCAGTAGTATACGGACAGGGGTCAATGAGCAGTTCTTC
TRBD1 TRBJ2-7 TRBV7-2 . CASSLGGGAYEQYF TGTGCCAGCAGCTTAGGAGGGGGCGCCTACGAGCAGTACTTC